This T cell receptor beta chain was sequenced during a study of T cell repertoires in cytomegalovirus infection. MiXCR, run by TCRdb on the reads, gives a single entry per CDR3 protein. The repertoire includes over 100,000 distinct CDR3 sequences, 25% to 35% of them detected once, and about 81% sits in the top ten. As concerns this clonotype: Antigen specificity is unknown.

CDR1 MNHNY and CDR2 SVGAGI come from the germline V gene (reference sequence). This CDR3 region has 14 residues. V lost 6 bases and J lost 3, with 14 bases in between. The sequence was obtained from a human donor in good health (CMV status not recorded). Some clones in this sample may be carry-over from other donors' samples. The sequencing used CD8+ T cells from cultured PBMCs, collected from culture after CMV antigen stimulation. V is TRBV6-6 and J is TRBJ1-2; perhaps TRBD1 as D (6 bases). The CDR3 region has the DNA TGTGCCAGCAGGCCACAGGGAGAGGACTATGGCTACACCTTC. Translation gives CASRPQGEDYGYTF.